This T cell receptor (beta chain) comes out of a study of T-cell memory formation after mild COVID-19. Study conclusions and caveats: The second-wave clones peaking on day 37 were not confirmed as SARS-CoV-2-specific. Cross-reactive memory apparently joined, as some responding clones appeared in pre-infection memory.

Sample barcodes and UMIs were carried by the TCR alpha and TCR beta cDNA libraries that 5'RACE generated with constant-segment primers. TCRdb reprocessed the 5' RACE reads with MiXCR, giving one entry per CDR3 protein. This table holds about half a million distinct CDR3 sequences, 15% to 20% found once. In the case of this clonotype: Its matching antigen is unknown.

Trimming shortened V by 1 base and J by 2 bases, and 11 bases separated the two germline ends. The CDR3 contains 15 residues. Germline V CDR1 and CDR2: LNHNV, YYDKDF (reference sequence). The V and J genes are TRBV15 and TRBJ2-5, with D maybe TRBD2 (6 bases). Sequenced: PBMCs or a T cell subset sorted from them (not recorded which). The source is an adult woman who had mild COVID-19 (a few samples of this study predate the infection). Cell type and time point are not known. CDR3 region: CATSRGGGEQETQYF. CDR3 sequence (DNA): TGTGCCACCAGCAGAGGTGGAGGGGAACAAGAGACCCAGTACTTC.